The clone carrying this TCR beta chain was counted ten times or more. Its antigen remains unknown. This sample was included in a study of T cell repertoires in cytomegalovirus infection. Study-wide background: Matching HLA type, along with CMV infection, was indicated by public TCR beta signatures.

This CDR3 contains 13 residues. The germline gives CDR1 SNHLY, CDR2 FYNNEI. Trimming removed 5 bases from V and 4 bases from J, with 11 bases in between. Study-wide findings and caveats: What dominated the ex vivo response were HLA-C-restricted CMV-specific TCR beta clonotypes. Cumulative public TCR beta family frequency identified carriers of CMV plus the relevant HLA.

TCRdb reprocessed the reads via MiXCR and lists one record per CDR3 protein. The sample consists of more than 250,000 distinct CDR3 sequences, around 15% of them appearing once. The source material was PBMCs. This TCR was recovered from a human donor in good health (CMV status not recorded). Some clones in this sample may be carry-over from other donors' samples. V and J are TRBV2 and TRBJ1-2; a weak D match, TRBD1 (6 bases). The CDR3, as DNA: TGTGCCAGCAGTCAAACAGGGACCTATGGCTACACCTTC. Residues: CASSQTGTYGYTF.